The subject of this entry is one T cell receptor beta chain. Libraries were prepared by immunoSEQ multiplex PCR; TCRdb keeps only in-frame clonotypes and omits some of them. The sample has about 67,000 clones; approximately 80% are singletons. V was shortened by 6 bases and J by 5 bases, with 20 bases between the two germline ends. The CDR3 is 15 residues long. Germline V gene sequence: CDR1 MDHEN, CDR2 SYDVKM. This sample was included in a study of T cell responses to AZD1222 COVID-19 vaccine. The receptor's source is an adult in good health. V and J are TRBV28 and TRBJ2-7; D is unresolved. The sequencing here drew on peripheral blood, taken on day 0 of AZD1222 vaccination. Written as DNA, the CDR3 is TGTGCCAGCAGCTCCGTGAGAGGCCCGACCCACGAGCAGTACTTC. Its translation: CASSSVRGPTHEQYF. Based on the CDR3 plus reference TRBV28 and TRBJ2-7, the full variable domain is DVKVTQSSRYLVKRTGEKVFLECVQDMDHENMFWYRQDPGLGLRLIYFSYDVKMKEKGDIPEGYSVSREKKERFSLILESASTNQTSMYLCASSSVRGPTHEQYFGPGTRLTVT.